This TCR beta chain was obtained from a study of CD8 T cells in ankylosing spondylitis. This clonotype has a count of ten or more. TCRdb re-analysed the 5' RACE reads in MiXCR, keeping a single row per CDR3 protein. The profile shows some 200,000 distinct CDR3 sequences, 15% to 20% of them singletons. CDR1 SGHVS and CDR2 FQNEAQ come from the germline V gene. The CDR3 runs 15 residues. Trimming took 0 bases from V and 0 from J, leaving 6 bases between them. The sample was blood, either unsorted or a sorted T cell fraction (not recorded which). This clonotype was sampled from a male donor between 10 and 30 years old with ankylosing spondylitis or in good health (not recorded which). This rearrangement joins TRBV7-8 to TRBJ2-1; D is unresolved. The CDR3 DNA reads as TGTGCCAGCAGCTTAGCACATAACTCCTACAATGAGCAGTTCTTC. Encoded protein: CASSLAHNSYNEQFF.